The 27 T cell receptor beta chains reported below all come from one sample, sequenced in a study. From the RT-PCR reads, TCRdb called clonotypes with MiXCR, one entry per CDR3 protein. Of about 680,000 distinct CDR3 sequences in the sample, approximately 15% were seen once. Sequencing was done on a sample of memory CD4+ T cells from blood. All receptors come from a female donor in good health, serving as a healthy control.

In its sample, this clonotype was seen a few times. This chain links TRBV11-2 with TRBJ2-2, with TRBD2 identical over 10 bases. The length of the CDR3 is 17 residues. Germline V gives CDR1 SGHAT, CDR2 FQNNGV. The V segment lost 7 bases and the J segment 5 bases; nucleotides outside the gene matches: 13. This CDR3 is CASTLGPLAGETGELFF. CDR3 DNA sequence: TGTGCCAGCACCTTGGGCCCTCTAGCGGGAGAAACCGGGGAGCTGTTTTTT.

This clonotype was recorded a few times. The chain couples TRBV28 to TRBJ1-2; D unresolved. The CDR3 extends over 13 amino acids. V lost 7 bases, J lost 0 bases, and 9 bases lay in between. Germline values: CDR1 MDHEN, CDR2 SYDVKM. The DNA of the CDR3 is TGTGCCAGCACGCGGGTACCTAACTATGGCTACACCTTC. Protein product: CASTRVPNYGYTF.

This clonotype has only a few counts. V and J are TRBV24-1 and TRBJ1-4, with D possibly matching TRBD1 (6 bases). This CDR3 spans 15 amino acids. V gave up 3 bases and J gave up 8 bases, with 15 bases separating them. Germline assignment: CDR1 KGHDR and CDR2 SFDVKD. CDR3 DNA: TGTGCCACCAGTGATACCCGGGACAAAACGGAAAAACTGTTTTTT. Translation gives CATSDTRDKTEKLFF.

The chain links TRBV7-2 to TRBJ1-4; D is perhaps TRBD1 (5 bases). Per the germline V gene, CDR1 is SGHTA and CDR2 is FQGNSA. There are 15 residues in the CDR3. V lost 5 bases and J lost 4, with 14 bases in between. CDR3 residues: CASSVTGGFNEKLFF. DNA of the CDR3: TGTGCCAGCAGCGTTACCGGGGGTTTTAATGAAAAACTGTTTTTT.

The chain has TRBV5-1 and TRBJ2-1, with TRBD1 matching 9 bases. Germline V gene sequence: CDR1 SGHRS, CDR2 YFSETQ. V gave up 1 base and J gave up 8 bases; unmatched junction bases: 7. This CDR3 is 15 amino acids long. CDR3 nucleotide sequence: TGCGCCAGCAGCTTGCGGGACAGGGTCTTAGATGAGCAGTTCTTC. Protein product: CASSLRDRVLDEQFF.

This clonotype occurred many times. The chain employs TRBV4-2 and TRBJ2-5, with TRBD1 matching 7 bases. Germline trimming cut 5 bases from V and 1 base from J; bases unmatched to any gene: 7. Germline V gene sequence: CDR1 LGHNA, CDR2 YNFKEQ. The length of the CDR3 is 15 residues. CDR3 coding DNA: TGTGCCAGCAGCTGGGGAAGGGGGCTCCAAGAGACCCAGTACTTC. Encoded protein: CASSWGRGLQETQYF.

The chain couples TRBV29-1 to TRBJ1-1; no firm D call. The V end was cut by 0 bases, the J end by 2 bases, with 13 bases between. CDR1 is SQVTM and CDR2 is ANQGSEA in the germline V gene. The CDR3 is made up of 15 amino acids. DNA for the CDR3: TGCAGCGTTGAAGATTCCGGGAATGGAAACACTGAAGCTTTCTTT. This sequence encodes CSVEDSGNGNTEAFF.

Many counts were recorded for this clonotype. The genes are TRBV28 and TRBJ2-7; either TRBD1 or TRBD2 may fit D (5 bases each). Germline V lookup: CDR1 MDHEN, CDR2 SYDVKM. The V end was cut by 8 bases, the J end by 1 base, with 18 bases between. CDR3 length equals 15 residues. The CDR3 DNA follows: TGTGCCAGCGGCAAACCCATGGGGGTATCCTACGAGCAGTACTTC. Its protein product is CASGKPMGVSYEQYF.

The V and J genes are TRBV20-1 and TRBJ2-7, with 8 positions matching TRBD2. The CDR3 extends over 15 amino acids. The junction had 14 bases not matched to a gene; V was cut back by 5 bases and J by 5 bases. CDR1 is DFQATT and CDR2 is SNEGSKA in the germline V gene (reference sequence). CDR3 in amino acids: CSAPLLIGGGDEQYF. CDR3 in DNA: TGCAGTGCTCCACTGCTGATCGGGGGGGGGGACGAGCAGTACTTC.

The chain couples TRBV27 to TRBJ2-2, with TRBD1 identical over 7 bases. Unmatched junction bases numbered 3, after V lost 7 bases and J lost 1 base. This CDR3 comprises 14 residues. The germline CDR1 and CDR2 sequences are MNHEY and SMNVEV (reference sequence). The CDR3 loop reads CASTRTGNTGELFF. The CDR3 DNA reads TGTGCCAGCACCCGGACAGGGAACACCGGGGAGCTGTTTTTT.

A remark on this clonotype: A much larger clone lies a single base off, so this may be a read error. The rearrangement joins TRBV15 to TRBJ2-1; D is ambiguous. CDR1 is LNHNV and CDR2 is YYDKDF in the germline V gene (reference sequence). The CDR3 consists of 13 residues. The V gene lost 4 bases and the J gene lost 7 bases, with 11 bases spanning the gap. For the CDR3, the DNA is TGTGCCACCAGCACAGATCAGCGTAATGAGCAGTTCTTC. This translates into CATSTDQRNEQFF.

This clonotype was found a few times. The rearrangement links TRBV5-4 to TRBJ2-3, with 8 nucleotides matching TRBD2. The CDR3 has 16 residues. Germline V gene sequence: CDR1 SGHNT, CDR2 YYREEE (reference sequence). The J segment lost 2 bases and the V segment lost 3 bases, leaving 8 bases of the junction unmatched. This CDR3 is CASSSDSGILTDTQYF. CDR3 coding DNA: TGTGCCAGCAGCTCTGATAGCGGGATTCTCACAGATACGCAGTATTTT.

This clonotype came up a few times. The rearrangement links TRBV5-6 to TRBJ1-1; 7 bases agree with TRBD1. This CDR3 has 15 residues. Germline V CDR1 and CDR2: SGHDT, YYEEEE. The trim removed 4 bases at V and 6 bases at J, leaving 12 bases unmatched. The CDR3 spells CASSRPGGGNAEAFF. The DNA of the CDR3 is TGTGCCAGCAGCAGGCCGGGAGGGGGCAACGCTGAAGCTTTCTTT. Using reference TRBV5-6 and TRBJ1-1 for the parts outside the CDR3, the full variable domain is DAGVTQSPTHLIKTRGQQVTLRCSPKSGHDTVSWYQQALGQGPQFIFQYYEEEERQRGNFPDRFSGHQFPNYSSELNVNALLLGDSALYLCASSRPGGGNAEAFFGQGTRLTVV.

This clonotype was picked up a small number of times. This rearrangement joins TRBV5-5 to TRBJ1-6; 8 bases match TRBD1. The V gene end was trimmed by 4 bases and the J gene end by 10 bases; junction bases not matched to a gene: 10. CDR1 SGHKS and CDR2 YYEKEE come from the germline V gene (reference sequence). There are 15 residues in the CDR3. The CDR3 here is CASSAGLDRESPLHF. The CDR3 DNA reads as TGTGCCAGCAGCGCGGGATTGGACAGGGAATCACCCCTCCACTTT.

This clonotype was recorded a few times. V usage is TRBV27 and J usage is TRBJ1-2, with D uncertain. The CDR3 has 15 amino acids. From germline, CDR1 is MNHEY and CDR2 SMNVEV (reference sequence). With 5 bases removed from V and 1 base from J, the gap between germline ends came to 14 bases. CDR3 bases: TGTGCCAGCAGTCCCCGCGGACTCAATAACTATGGCTACACCTTC. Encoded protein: CASSPRGLNNYGYTF.

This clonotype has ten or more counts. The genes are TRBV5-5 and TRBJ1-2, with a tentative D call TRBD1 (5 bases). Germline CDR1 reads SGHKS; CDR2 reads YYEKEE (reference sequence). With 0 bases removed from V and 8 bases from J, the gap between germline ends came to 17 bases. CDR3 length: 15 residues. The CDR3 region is CASSLGTGDVGGYTF. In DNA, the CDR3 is TGTGCCAGCAGCTTGGGGACCGGGGACGTTGGAGGCTACACCTTC. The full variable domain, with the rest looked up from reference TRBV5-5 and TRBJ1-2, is DAGVTQSPTHLIKTRGQQVTLRCSPISGHKSVSWYQQVLGQGPQFIFQYYEKEERGRGNFPDRFSARQFPNYSSELNVNALLLGDSALYLCASSLGTGDVGGYTFGSGTRLTVV.

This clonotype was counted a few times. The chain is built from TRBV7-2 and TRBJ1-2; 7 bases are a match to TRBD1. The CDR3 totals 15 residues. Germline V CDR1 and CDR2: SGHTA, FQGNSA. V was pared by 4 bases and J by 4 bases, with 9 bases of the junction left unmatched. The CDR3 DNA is TGTGCCAGCAGCTCACTTACAGGGGTTACCTATGGCTACACCTTC. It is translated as CASSSLTGVTYGYTF.

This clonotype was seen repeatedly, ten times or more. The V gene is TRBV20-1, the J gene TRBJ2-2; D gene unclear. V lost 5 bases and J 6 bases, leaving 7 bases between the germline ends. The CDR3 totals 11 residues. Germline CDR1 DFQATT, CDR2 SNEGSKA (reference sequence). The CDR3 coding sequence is TGCAGTGCTCCCCGGTCCGGGGAGCTGTTTTTT. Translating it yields CSAPRSGELFF.

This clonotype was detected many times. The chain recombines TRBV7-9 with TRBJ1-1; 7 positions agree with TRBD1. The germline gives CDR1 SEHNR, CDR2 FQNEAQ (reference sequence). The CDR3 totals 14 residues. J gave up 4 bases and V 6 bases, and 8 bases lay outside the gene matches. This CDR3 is CASSSIQGSTEAFF. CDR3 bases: TGTGCCAGCAGTTCCATACAGGGGAGCACTGAAGCTTTCTTT.

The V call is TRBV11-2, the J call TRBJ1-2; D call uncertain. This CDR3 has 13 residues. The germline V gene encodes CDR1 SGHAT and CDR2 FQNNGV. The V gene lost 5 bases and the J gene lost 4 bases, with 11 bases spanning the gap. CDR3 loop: CASSPREAYGYTF. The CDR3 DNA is TGTGCCAGCAGCCCGCGGGAAGCCTATGGCTACACCTTC.

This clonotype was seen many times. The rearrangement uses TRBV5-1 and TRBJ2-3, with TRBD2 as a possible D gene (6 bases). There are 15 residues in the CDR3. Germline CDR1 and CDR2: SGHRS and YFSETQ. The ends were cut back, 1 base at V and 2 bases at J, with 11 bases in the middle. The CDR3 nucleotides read TGCGCCAGCAGCTTGACGGGGGAAATCACAGATACGCAGTATTTT. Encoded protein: CASSLTGEITDTQYF.

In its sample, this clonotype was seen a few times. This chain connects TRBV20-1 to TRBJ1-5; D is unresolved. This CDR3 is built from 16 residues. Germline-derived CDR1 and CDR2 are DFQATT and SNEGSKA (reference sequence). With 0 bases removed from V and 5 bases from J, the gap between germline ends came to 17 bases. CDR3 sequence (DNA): TGCAGTGCTAGAGAAGAGGGCACCTATAGGTATCAGCCCCAGCATTTT. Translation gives CSAREEGTYRYQPQHF.

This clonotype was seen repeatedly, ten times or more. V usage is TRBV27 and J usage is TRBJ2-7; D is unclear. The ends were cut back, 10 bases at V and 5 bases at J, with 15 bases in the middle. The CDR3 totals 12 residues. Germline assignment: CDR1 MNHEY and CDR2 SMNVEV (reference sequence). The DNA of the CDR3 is TGTGCCACCGAGGAAGGGCTCAACGAGCAGTACTTC. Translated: CATEEGLNEQYF.

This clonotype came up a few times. The CDR3 protein is CSAPSNLGRNRLDEQFF. For the CDR3, the DNA is TGCAGTGCCCCCTCGAACTTGGGGCGAAATAGATTGGATGAGCAGTTCTTC. The chain carries TRBV20-1 and TRBJ2-1; a possible D gene is TRBD1 (5 bases). Trimming took off 6 bases at V and 8 bases at J, with 29 bases between the two ends. Looked up from germline, CDR1 is DFQATT and CDR2 is SNEGSKA (reference sequence). CDR3 length: 17 amino acids.

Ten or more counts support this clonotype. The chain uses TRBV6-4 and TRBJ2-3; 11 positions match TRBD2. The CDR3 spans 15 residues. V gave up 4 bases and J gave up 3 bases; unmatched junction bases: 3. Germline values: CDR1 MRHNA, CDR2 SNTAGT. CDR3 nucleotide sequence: TGTGCCAGCAGTGTACTAGCGGGAGCGACAGATACGCAGTATTTT. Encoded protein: CASSVLAGATDTQYF.

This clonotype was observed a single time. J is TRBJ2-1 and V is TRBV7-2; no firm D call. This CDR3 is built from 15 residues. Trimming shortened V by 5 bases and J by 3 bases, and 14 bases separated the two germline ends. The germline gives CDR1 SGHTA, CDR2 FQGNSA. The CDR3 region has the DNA TGTGCCAGCAGCCCCTCCATTTCGGACTACAATGAGCAGTTCTTC. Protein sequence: CASSPSISDYNEQFF. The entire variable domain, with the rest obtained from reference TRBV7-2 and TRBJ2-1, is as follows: GAGVSQSPSNKVTEKGKDVELRCDPISGHTALYWYRQSLGQGLEFLIYFQGNSAPDKSGLPSDRFSAERTGGSVSTLTIQRTQQEDSAVYLCASSPSISDYNEQFFGPGTRLTVL.

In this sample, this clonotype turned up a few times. This CDR3 is CASSFEDQETQYF. CDR3 nucleotides: TGTGCCAGCAGCTTCGAGGACCAAGAGACCCAGTACTTC. The V gene is TRBV7-3, the J gene TRBJ2-5; D gene unclear. V was pared by 3 bases and J by 0 bases, with 5 bases between. CDR3 length: 13 residues. Germline V gene data show CDR1 as SGHTA and CDR2 as FQGTGA.